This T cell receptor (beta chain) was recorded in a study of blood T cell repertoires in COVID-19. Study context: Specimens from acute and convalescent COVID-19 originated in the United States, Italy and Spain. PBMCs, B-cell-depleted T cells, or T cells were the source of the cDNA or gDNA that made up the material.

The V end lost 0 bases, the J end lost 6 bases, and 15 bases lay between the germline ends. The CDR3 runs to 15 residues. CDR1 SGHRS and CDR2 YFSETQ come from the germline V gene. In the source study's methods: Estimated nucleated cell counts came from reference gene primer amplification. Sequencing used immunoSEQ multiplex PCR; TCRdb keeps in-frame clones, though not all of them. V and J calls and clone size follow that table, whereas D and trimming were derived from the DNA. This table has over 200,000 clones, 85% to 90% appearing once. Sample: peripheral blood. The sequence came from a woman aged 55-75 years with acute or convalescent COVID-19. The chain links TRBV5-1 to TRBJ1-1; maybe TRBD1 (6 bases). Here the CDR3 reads CASSLGLRGTSEAFF. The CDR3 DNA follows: TGCGCCAGCAGCTTGGGACTCAGGGGTACTTCTGAAGCTTTCTTT.